These T cell receptor beta chains were read from a single sample in a study of spatial heterogeneity in lung cancer. TCRdb reprocessed the 5' RACE reads with MiXCR, giving one entry per CDR3 protein. The sample carries 20,000 to 25,000 distinct CDR3 sequences, approximately 7% recorded once. The source was PBMCs, collected at surgery. These receptor sequences come from a male donor with early-stage non-small cell lung cancer. The CDR3 runs from the conserved cysteine through the conserved F or W. The order of the fields is V gene, clone size, J gene, CDR3 length, D gene, CDR3 DNA, CDR3 protein. A D gene is named only where the DNA matches it firmly. Rows give clone size only sometimes, using once, few, many, or a class for an expanded clone.

>TRBV7-9|many|TRBJ2-7|12|-
TGTGCCAGCAGCTTAGAATTCCGAGAGCAGTACTTC
CASSLEFREQYF
>TRBV11-2|few|TRBJ2-2|15|-
TGTGCCAGCAGCGTGACGGGAGTAGTCACCGGGGAGCTGTTTTTT
CASSVTGVVTGELFF
>TRBV5-6|many|TRBJ2-1|15|TRBD2
TGTGCCAGCAGCATACCGGGACTATGGGGGAATGAGCAGTTCTTC
CASSIPGLWGNEQFF
>TRBV3-1|-|TRBJ2-3|15|-
TGTGCCAGCAGCCAATTGGGGGGGCGGACAGATACGCAGTATTTT
CASSQLGGRTDTQYF
>TRBV18|many|TRBJ2-7|15|TRBD1
TGTGCCAGCTCACCGGGACAGGGGAGCTCCTACGAGCAGTACTTC
CASSPGQGSSYEQYF
>TRBV2|-|TRBJ1-4|10|-
TGTGCCAGCAAGAATGAAAAACTGTTTTTT
CASKNEKLFF
>TRBV9|many|TRBJ1-4|14|TRBD1
TGTGCCAGCAGCACGACAGGGAGGCGGGAAAAACTGTTTTTT
CASSTTGRREKLFF
>TRBV20-1|many|TRBJ2-1|16|TRBD1
TGCAGTGCTCAATGGGGTGGACAGGGGGTACCAAATGAGCAGTTCTTC
CSAQWGGQGVPNEQFF
>TRBV20-1|few|TRBJ2-4|16|TRBD2
TGCAGTGCTAGAGACCCGGGGGGGCCGGACAAAAACATTCAGTACTTC
CSARDPGGPDKNIQYF
>TRBV4-1|many|TRBJ2-1|12|-
TGCGCCAGCAGCCGCCCCGGGGGCACAGTGTTCTTC
CASSRPGGTVFF
>TRBV12-5|medium-sized|TRBJ2-1|18|-
-
CASGSSLRAGRAYNEQFF
>TRBV20-1|few|TRBJ2-7|14|TRBD1
TGCAGTGCTAGAGATATCGGACAGGGGGACGAGCAGTACTTC
CSARDIGQGDEQYF
>TRBV7-3|few|TRBJ2-3|15|TRBD2
TGTGCCAGCAGCCTCAGCGGGGGTCGCACAGATACGCAGTATTTT
CASSLSGGRTDTQYF
>TRBV5-1|-|TRBJ2-1|14|-
TGCGCCAGCAGCTTAATGGGGAGCAGTGATGAGCAGTTCTTC
CASSLMGSSDEQFF
>TRBV30|many|TRBJ2-7|13|TRBD1
TGTGCCTGGGGAACAGGGGTTACCTACGAGCAGTACTTC
CAWGTGVTYEQYF
>TRBV19|many|TRBJ1-1|15|-
TGTGCCAGTAGTATCAGTCAGGGGAGGAGGGCTGAAGCTTTCTTT
CASSISQGRRAEAFF
>TRBV7-3|many|TRBJ2-2|13|-
TGTGCCAGCAGCTTAGAGGGCACCGGGGAGCTGTTTTTT
CASSLEGTGELFF
>TRBV28|many|TRBJ1-4|14|-
TGTGCCAGCAGTGGGGCGGTGGGGAATGAAAAACTGTTTTTT
CASSGAVGNEKLFF
>TRBV28|many|TRBJ2-1|14|-
TGTGCCAGCAGCCGGACAGTACGGGGTCATGAGCAGTTCTTC
CASSRTVRGHEQFF
>TRBV3-1|few|TRBJ2-7|15|TRBD2
TGTGCCAGCAGGCATTCCGGGACTAGTCACTACGAGCAGTACTTC
CASRHSGTSHYEQYF
>TRBV20-1|-|TRBJ2-3|15|-
TGCAGTGCTAGATCCCAGCGGGTGAGCACAGATACGCAGTATTTT
CSARSQRVSTDTQYF
>TRBV6-2/TRBV6-3|-|TRBJ2-3|15|TRBD2
TGTGCCAGCAGTTACGGACTAGCTGGTACAGATACGCAGTATTTT
CASSYGLAGTDTQYF
>TRBV28|many|TRBJ1-4|18|-
TGTGCCAGCAGCCCTTTCCCTTTCGACCGAGCAACTAATGAAAAACTGTTTTTT
CASSPFPFDRATNEKLFF
>TRBV5-4|-|TRBJ2-2|14|-
TGTGCCAGCAGCTTGGAGGGAATGGGCGGGGAGCTGTTTTTT
CASSLEGMGGELFF
>TRBV20-1|many|TRBJ2-3|14|-
TGCAGTGCTGCAAAAGCCATCTCAACAGATACGCAGTATTTT
CSAAKAISTDTQYF
>TRBV11-2|many|TRBJ1-1|14|-
TGTGCCAGCAGCACGGGACCTAGGGCCACTGAAGCTTTCTTT
CASSTGPRATEAFF
>TRBV7-8|-|TRBJ1-1|13|-
TGTGCCAGCAGCTTATCAAGCTACACTGAAGCTTTCTTT
CASSLSSYTEAFF
>TRBV6-5|-|TRBJ2-3|18|-
TGTGCCAGCAGTTACGCTCGAACGGGGGCATCTAGCACAGATACGCAGTATTTT
CASSYARTGASSTDTQYF
>TRBV12-3/TRBV12-4|many|TRBJ2-1|14|TRBD1
TGTGCCAGCAGCCTACCCCAGGGGGCCAATGAGCAGTTCTTC
CASSLPQGANEQFF
>TRBV25-1|-|TRBJ2-1|15|TRBD2
TGTGCCAGCAGTGAGGGGGGGACTTTCTACAATGAGCAGTTCTTC
CASSEGGTFYNEQFF
>TRBV24-1|-|TRBJ1-1|14|TRBD1
TGTGCCACCAGACAGGGGGCGACGAACACTGAAGCTTTCTTT
CATRQGATNTEAFF
>TRBV18|many|TRBJ2-2|13|-
TGTGCCAGCTCAGACCAGAACACCGGGGAGCTGTTTTTT
CASSDQNTGELFF
>TRBV12-3/TRBV12-4|many|TRBJ2-5|15|-
TGTGCCAGCAGTTTAGGGACTTTTCCGGGCGAGACCCAGTACTTC
CASSLGTFPGETQYF
>TRBV5-1|many|TRBJ1-5|15|-
TGCGCCAGCAGCTTGGATGGGAGCGGCAATCAGCCCCAGCATTTT
CASSLDGSGNQPQHF
>TRBV12-3/TRBV12-4|many|TRBJ1-5|16|TRBD1
TGTGCCAGCAGTTTTGGGACAGGGAATAGCAATCAGCCCCAGCATTTT
CASSFGTGNSNQPQHF
>TRBV7-8|many|TRBJ2-4|16|-
TGTGCCAGCAGCTTAGCGGGCGGGGCCGCCAAAAACATTCAGTACTTC
CASSLAGGAAKNIQYF
>TRBV29-1|many|TRBJ2-1|13|TRBD2
TGCAGCGTTGGTGTTAGCGGGAGAGGGTGGCAGTTCTTC
CSVGVSGRGWQFF
>TRBV11-2|-|TRBJ1-1|14|-
TGTGCCAGCAGCCCGGGAGAAGGGGGAACTGAAGCTTTCTTT
CASSPGEGGTEAFF
>TRBV12-3/TRBV12-4|many|TRBJ2-5|14|-
TGTGCCAGCAGTTTAGCGGACAGAGGGGAGACCCAGTACTTC
CASSLADRGETQYF
>TRBV28|many|TRBJ1-1|11|-
TGTGCCAGCAGTTATCGGGCTGAAGCTTTCTTT
CASSYRAEAFF
>TRBV29-1|many|TRBJ2-3|12|-
TGCAGCGTTGAGGGGGTCACAGATACGCAGTATTTT
CSVEGVTDTQYF
>TRBV7-9|medium-sized|TRBJ2-5|15|-
TGTGCCAGCAGCTTAGTGGGGTCGGAACAAGAGACCCAGTACTTC
CASSLVGSEQETQYF
>TRBV15|-|TRBJ2-1|14|-
TGTGCCACCAGCACACGGGACGGATACAATGAGCAGTTCTTC
CATSTRDGYNEQFF
>TRBV24-1|many|TRBJ2-3|11|-
TGTGCCACCAGTATTATGGATACGCAGTATTTT
CATSIMDTQYF
>TRBV11-1|-|TRBJ2-5|16|TRBD2
TGTGCCAGCAGCTCAGGACTAGCGGGAGTTGTAGAGACCCAGTACTTC
CASSSGLAGVVETQYF
>TRBV18|few|TRBJ2-4|16|-
TGTGCCAGCTCGCCGACTAGTTCCCTAGCCAAAAACATTCAGTACTTC
CASSPTSSLAKNIQYF
>TRBV7-9|-|TRBJ2-5|13|TRBD1
TGTGCCAGCAGCTTTCAGGGGGCGAAGACCCAGTACTTC
CASSFQGAKTQYF
>TRBV12-3/TRBV12-4|few|TRBJ1-1|13|TRBD1
TGTGCCAGCAGCGAGGGACAGGGGAAGGCAGCTTTCTTT
CASSEGQGKAAFF
>TRBV7-8|-|TRBJ2-7|13|-
TGTGCCAGCAGCGTAGGACTAATCTACGAGCAGTACTTC
CASSVGLIYEQYF
>TRBV2|many|TRBJ1-1|13|-
TGTGCCAGCAGTCTCTCTTGGGACCGGGGGGCTTTCTTT
CASSLSWDRGAFF
>TRBV27|-|TRBJ2-1|15|-
TGTGCCAGCAGTTTCGAGAGGAGCTCCTACAATGAGCAGTTCTTC
CASSFERSSYNEQFF
>TRBV7-9|-|TRBJ2-1|16|-
TGTGCCAGCAGGCAGGGGGGACAAACAAACTCCAATGAGCAGTTCTTC
CASRQGGQTNSNEQFF
>TRBV10-3|many|TRBJ2-1|16|TRBD1
TGTGCCATCAGGGGCTGGACAGGAGGCTCCTACAATGAGCAGTTCTTC
CAIRGWTGGSYNEQFF
>TRBV7-2|many|TRBJ2-3|15|TRBD2
TGTGCCAGCAGCTTAGAATGGCGGGGGGGAGGAGTGGAGTATTTT
CASSLEWRGGGVEYF
>TRBV30|many|TRBJ2-3|15|TRBD1
TGTGCCTGGGGATTGGGGACAGGGAGCACAGATACGCAGTATTTT
CAWGLGTGSTDTQYF
>TRBV27|medium-sized|TRBJ1-5|15|-
TGTGCCAGCACCTCTAAGGGGGTGGGCAATCAGCCCCAGCATTTT
CASTSKGVGNQPQHF
>TRBV5-1|few|TRBJ1-1|16|TRBD1
TGCGCCAGCAGCTTCCGACAGGGGGTGCTGAACACTGAAGCTTTCTTT
CASSFRQGVLNTEAFF
>TRBV28|many|TRBJ2-5|17|TRBD1
TGTGCCAGCGCCGACTTACCGGGACAGGGTTTTGTGGAGACCCAGTACTTC
CASADLPGQGFVETQYF
>TRBV27|few|TRBJ1-2|14|-
TGTGCCAGCAGTGCGACGGACAGATACTATGGCTACACCTTC
CASSATDRYYGYTF
>TRBV20-1|-|TRBJ2-1|11|-
TGCAGTGCTGTCAGGGGTAATGAGCAGTTCTTC
CSAVRGNEQFF